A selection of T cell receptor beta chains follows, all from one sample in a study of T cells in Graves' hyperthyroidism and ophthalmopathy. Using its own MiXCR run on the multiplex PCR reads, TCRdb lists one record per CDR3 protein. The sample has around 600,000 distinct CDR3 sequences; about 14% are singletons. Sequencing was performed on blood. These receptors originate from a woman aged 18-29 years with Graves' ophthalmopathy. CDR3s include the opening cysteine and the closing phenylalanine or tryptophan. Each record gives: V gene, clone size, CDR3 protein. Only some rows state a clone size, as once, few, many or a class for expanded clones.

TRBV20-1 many CSAIKYSTWQETQYF
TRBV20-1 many CSARLLSGHFYEQYF
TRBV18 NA CASSLDSLGNTIYF
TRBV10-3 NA CAIRSLAGGPPTDTQYF
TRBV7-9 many CASSAGLAVPLETQYF
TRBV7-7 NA CASRGSGDEQFF
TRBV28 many CASTAVRSNTEAFF
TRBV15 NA CATSRDPTGNQPQHF
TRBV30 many CAGSRGRDYGYTF
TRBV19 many CASSMAGQGETQYF
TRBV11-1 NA CASSLLAGAVDTQYF
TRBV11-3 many CASSLAGTSEETQYF
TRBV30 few CAWTRDGLNYEQYF
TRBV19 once CASSIAGSTEAFF
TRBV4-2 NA CASSQGTQLAYEQYF
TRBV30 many CAWIDRGGSTEAFF
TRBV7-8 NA CASSLRGNYNEQFF
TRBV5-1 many CASSPSGATHEQYF
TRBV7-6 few CASSLFSGEDLGEQFF
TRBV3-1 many CASSGSPSYEQYF
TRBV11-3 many CASSLDLEGNEQFF
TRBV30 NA CAWSEMGDRGYEQYF
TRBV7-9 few CASGNPRGAVLDTEAFF
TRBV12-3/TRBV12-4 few CAYTSWGTGELFF
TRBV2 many CASSLRLAGGPGNIQYF
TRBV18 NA CASSVGTGFVGKEKLFF
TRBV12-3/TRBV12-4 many CASSLSGSRWEGSADTQYF
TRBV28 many CASSLQSRDSYQETQYF
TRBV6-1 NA CASSTIISGRSRRSTDTQYF
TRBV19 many CASSSRLAGGMRETQYF
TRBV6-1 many CASRLGQGPDEQYF
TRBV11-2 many CASSLPGLEETQYF
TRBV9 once CASSPGTRDRGMNTEAFF
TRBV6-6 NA CASSYPGQSSYNEQFF
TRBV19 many CASKGGNQPQHF
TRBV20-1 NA CSARERPRLTHYNEQFF
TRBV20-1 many CSVPTSDTDTQYF
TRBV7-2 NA CASSLDGPSSYNEQYF
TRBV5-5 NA CASRLSQPGQRRGEGEKLFF
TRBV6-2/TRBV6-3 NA CASSYTGLYGYTF
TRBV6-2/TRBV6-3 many CASSYTGTSAPATYF
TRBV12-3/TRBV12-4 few CASTPMKGQETQYF
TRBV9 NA CASSRGVEVNNEQFF
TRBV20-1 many CSAKTSYSYNEQFF
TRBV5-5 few CASSLSILRGNEKLFF
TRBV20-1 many CSARDWEDAGGEQYF
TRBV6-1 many CASRQGRETQYF
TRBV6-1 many CASSSNRYNYGYTF
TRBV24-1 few CATSLGGGGQPQHF
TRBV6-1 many CAIKKNRGNGTEAFF
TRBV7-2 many CASSSLGRGGNEQFF
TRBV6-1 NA CASSAGLAGPNEQFF
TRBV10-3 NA CASSYLQGGRMNTEAFF
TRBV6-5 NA CASSSPGSGYEQYF
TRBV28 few CASSLLGQAQDQPQHF